This paragraph covers one TCR beta chain sequence. The target antigen is unknown. The entry originates in a study of neoadjuvant nivolumab and ipilimumab in lung cancer. General observations from the study: From pretherapy to surgery, tumor richness and clonality rose with dual therapy. Only a small number of samples underwent TCR sequencing. Blood richness before therapy tracked richness in tumors resected after neoadjuvant therapy. Pathologic regression was not significantly tied to TCR clonality.

Clones were read by immunoSEQ multiplex PCR, and TCRdb kept only the in-frame ones, dropping some. The sample includes 25,000 to 30,000 clones, about 78% of them seen just once. Germline V lookup: CDR1 SGHNT, CDR2 YYREEE (reference sequence). Trimming stripped 4 bases from V and 5 bases from J, with 12 bases between. CDR3 size: 14 residues. V and J are TRBV5-4 and TRBJ2-2; maybe TRBD1 (5 bases). This clonotype was sampled from an adult with non-small cell lung cancer. The sequencing here drew on tumor tissue, taken after neoadjuvant nivolumab, alone or with ipilimumab, at or shortly before surgery. The DNA for the CDR3 is TGTGCCAGCAGCGGCAAGACAGAGACCGGGGAGCTGTTTTTT. This gives the protein CASSGKTETGELFF. The whole variable domain, remainder taken from reference TRBV5-4 and TRBJ2-2, is ETGVTQSPTHLIKTRGQQVTLRCSSQSGHNTVSWYQQALGQGPQFIFQYYREEENGRGNFPPRFSGLQFPNYSSELNVNALELDDSALYLCASSGKTETGELFFGEGSRLTVL.